This T cell receptor (beta chain) was recorded in a study of regulatory T cells in long-lasting Graves disease. In this sample, this clonotype turned up a few times. CDR3 size: 12 residues. Germline CDR1 SEHNR, CDR2 FQNEAQ (reference sequence). Arm-PCR of CDR3 regions and iRepertoire HTBI primers were the basis on which TCR beta libraries were built. TCRdb re-derived calls from the multiplex PCR reads in MiXCR, one entry per CDR3 protein. The table shows 550,000 to 600,000 distinct CDR3 sequences, with approximately 16% occurring only once. Time point specified: newly diagnosed GD, antithyroid drugs for less than 3 months. The authors made the TCR library using RNA they extracted from PBMCs. This sample was shared with a second study, whose subject was T cells in Graves' hyperthyroidism and ophthalmopathy. This second report adds: A model built on 13 V-J features separated ophthalmopathy from stable hyperthyroidism.

Specimen: peripheral blood mononuclear cells (PBMCs), collected at new diagnosis, from a patient treated with antithyroid drugs. V usage is TRBV7-9 and J usage is TRBJ2-2; 7 bases are a match to TRBD1. The receptor's source is a man aged 18 to 30 with Graves disease. The CDR3 here is CGDREGTGELFF. CDR3 DNA sequence: TGTGGGGACAGAGAGGGCACCGGGGAGCTGTTTTTT. The full variable domain, rest sourced from reference TRBV7-9 and TRBJ2-2, is DTGVSQNPRHKITKRGQNVTFRCDPISEHNRLYWYRQTLGQGPEFLTYFQNEAQLEKSRLLSDRFSAERPKGSFSTLEIQRTEQGDSAMYLCGDREGTGELFFGEGSRLTVL.